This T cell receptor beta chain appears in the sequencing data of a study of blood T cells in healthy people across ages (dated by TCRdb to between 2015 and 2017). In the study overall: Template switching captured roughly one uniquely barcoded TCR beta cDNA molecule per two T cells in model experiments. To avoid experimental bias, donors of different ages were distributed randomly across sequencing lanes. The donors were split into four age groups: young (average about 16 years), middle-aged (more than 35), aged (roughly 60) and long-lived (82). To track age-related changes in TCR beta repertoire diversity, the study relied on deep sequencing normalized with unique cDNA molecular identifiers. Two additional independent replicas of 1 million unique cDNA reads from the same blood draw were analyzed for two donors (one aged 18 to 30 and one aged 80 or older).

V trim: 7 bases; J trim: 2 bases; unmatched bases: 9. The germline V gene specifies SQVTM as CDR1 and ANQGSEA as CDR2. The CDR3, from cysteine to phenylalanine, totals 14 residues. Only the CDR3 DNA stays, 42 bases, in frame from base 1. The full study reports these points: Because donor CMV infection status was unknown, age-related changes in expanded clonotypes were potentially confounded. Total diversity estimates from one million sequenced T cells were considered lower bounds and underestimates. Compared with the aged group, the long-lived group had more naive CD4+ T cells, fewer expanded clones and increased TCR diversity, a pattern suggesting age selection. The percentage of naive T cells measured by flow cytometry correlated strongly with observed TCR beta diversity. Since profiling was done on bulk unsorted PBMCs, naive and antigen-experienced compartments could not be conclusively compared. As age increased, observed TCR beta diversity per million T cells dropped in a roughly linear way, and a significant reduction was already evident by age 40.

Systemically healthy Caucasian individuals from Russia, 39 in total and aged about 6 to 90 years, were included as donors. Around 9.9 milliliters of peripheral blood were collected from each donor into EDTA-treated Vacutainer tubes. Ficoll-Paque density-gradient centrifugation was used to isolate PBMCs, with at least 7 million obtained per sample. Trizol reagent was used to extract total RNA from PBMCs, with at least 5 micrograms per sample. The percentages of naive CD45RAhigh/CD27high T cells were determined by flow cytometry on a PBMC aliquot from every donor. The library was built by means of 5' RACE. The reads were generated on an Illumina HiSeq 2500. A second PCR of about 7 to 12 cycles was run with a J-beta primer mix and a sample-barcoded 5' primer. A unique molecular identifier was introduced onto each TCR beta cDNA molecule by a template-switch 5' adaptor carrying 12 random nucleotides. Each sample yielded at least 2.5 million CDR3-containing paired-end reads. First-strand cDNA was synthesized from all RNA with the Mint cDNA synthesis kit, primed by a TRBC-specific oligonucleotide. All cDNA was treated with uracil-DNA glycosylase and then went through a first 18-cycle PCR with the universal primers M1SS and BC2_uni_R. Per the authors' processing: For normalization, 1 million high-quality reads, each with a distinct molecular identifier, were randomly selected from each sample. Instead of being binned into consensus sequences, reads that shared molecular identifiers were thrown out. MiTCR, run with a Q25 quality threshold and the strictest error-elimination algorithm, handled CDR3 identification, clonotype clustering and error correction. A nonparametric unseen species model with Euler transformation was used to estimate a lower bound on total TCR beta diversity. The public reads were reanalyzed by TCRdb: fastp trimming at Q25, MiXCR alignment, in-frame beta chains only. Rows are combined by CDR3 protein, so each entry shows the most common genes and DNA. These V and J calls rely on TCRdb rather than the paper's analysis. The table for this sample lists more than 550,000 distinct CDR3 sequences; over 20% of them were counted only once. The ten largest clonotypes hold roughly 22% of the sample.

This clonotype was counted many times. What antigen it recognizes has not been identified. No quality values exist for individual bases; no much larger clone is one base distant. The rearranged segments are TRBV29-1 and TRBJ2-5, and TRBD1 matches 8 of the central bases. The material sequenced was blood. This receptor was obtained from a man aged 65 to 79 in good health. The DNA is TGCAGCGCCCCCCGGACAGGGCTACAAGAGACCCAGTACTTC. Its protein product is CSAPRTGLQETQYF.